These 20 T cell receptor beta chains came from one sample sequenced in a study of beta chain features in type 1 diabetes. Overall study findings and caveats: TCRB CDR3s were moderately but significantly shorter in Type 1 diabetes patients in all four CD4+ subsets.

cDNA synthesis used the whole RNA isolate, giving expressed TCRB sequences. Generated by immunoSEQ multiplex PCR, the TCRdb table keeps only in-frame clones and is missing some. Here the sample spans about 150,000 clones, approximately 8.4% being singletons. Their specific antigens are unknown. Sequencing was done on a sample of central memory CD4+ T cells from blood. The receptors derive from a man between 18 and 35 years old with type 1 diabetes.

This rearrangement joins TRBV25-1 to TRBJ1-2; 10 nucleotides line up with TRBD1. This CDR3 is 15 amino acids long. Germline CDR1 is MGHDK and CDR2 is SYGVNS. Germline trimming cut 5 bases from V and 3 bases from J; bases unmatched to any gene: 6. The CDR3 here is CASSPRDRGYYGYTF. CDR3 DNA sequence: TGTGCCAGCAGTCCAAGGGACAGGGGCTACTATGGCTACACCTTC.

V and J are TRBV7-9 and TRBJ2-2; D ambiguous. This CDR3 contains 11 residues. Deletions cut 6 bases from V and 5 bases from J, with 4 bases between. Germline V lookup: CDR1 SEHNR, CDR2 FQNEAQ (reference sequence). This chain's CDR3 is CASRSTGELFF. CDR3 DNA sequence: TGTGCCAGCAGATCGACCGGGGAGCTGTTTTTT.

This clone was found once. The rearrangement uses TRBV7-2 and TRBJ2-5; 11 nucleotides align to TRBD2. In germline, CDR1 is SGHTA, CDR2 FQGNSA. The CDR3 runs 13 residues. V lost 5 bases to trimming and J lost 7 bases; unmatched junction nucleotides: 3. The CDR3, as DNA: TGTGCCAGCAGCCTCACTAGCGGGGGGACCCAGTACTTC. Protein: CASSLTSGGTQYF. The full variable domain, rest sourced from reference TRBV7-2 and TRBJ2-5, is GAGVSQSPSNKVTEKGKDVELRCDPISGHTALYWYRQSLGQGLEFLIYFQGNSAPDKSGLPSDRFSAERTGGSVSTLTIQRTQQEDSAVYLCASSLTSGGTQYFGPGTRLLVL.

This clone was detected a few times. The rearrangement joins TRBV27 to TRBJ1-1; the D is unclear. The V gene's germline CDR1 is MNHEY and CDR2 SMNVEV (reference sequence). This CDR3 is built from 16 residues. V was shortened by 5 bases and J by 3 bases, with 19 bases between the two germline ends. In DNA form, the CDR3 reads TGTGCCAGCAGTCTCCTACGACCCGGCGGCCACACTGAAGCTTTCTTT. It encodes CASSLLRPGGHTEAFF.

The chain carries TRBV2 and TRBJ2-6; maybe TRBD2 (6 bases). CDR3 size: 14 residues. V was cut by 4 bases and J by 2 bases, with 6 bases left in between. From germline, CDR1 is SNHLY and CDR2 FYNNEI. CDR3 protein: CASSGGAGANVLTF. DNA for the CDR3: TGTGCCAGCAGTGGGGGGGCTGGGGCCAACGTCCTGACTTTC. Filled out from reference TRBV2 and TRBJ2-6, the complete variable domain reads EPEVTQTPSHQVTQMGQEVILRCVPISNHLYFYWYRQILGQKVEFLVSFYNNEISEKSEIFDDQFSVERPDGSNFTLKIRSTKLEDSAMYFCASSGGAGANVLTFGAGSRLTVL.

In this sample, this clone turned up a few times. Distinct nucleotide sequences in the sample also encode this CDR3. The J gene is TRBJ2-7, the V gene TRBV28; no clear D. The CDR3 length is 13 residues. Germline CDR1 is MDHEN and CDR2 is SYDVKM. V lost 2 bases and J lost 1, with 6 bases in between. The CDR3 DNA is TGTGCCAGCAGTTTAGGGCAGTCCTACGAGCAGTACTTC. As protein: CASSLGQSYEQYF.

This clone appeared many times. This chain connects TRBV7-9 to TRBJ1-4, with D hard to call. Trimming pared 5 bases from V and 0 bases from J, leaving 13 bases between. The CDR3 has 16 residues. Germline V gives CDR1 SEHNR, CDR2 FQNEAQ (reference sequence). CDR3 in amino acids: CASSPVRSSTNEKLFF. CDR3 coding DNA: TGTGCCAGCAGCCCCGTACGCAGTTCAACTAATGAAAAACTGTTTTTT.

The chain combines TRBV4-1 with TRBJ1-2, with D possibly TRBD1 on 6 matching bases. V gave up 4 bases and J gave up 2 bases, with 11 bases separating them. CDR3 length equals 14 residues. Germline V gene sequence: CDR1 MGHRA, CDR2 YSYEKL. The CDR3 is CASSPQQGNYGYTF. DNA of the CDR3: TGCGCCAGCAGCCCCCAACAGGGAAACTATGGCTACACCTTC.

This clone was observed at least ten times. As DNA, the CDR3 is TGTTTAACAGGGACGACAGATACGCAGTATTTT. Its protein product is CLTGTTDTQYF. The genes are TRBV7-9 and TRBJ2-3; D possibly corresponds to TRBD1 (6 bases). The germline gives CDR1 SEHNR, CDR2 FQNEAQ (reference sequence). This CDR3 is built from 11 residues.

This clone was observed a few times. The chain couples TRBV5-6 to TRBJ1-2; 7 bases line up with TRBD1. Trimming took 2 bases from V and 5 from J; bases not matched to a gene: 9. Per the germline V gene, CDR1 is SGHDT and CDR2 is YYEEEE. The CDR3 totals 15 residues. DNA for the CDR3: TGTGCCAGCAGCTTAGGGGGACAGCAACCTTATGGCTACACCTTC. Translating gives CASSLGGQQPYGYTF.

This clone showed up just a few times. This chain joins TRBV6-5 and TRBJ1-5; possibly TRBD1 for D (6 bases). The CDR3 length is 13 residues. Germline V gene lookup returns CDR1 MNHEY and CDR2 SVGAGI. V lost 7 bases to trimming and J lost 5 bases, with 12 bases between them. The DNA of the CDR3 is TGTGCCAGCACGGACAGTCGACATCAGCCCCAGCATTTT. Protein: CASTDSRHQPQHF.

This clone appeared a few times. V and J are TRBV5-1 and TRBJ2-7; 10 nucleotides match TRBD2. The J segment lost 2 bases and the V segment lost 2 bases, leaving 4 bases of the junction unmatched. The CDR3 runs to 15 residues. Germline loops: CDR1 SGHRS, CDR2 YFSETQ. This CDR3 is CASSFSAGGPYEQYF. CDR3 DNA sequence: TGCGCCAGCAGCTTTTCAGCGGGGGGGCCCTACGAGCAGTACTTC.

The chain has TRBV7-7 and TRBJ2-1; TRBD1 matches 7 bases. V lost 5 bases, J lost 5 bases, and 6 bases stayed unmatched. The germline V gene has CDR1 SSHAT and CDR2 FNYEAQ (reference sequence). The CDR3 spans 14 residues. CDR3 amino acids: CASSARTGNNEQFF. As DNA, the CDR3 is TGTGCCAGCAGCGCCCGGACAGGCAACAATGAGCAGTTCTTC.

This clone was observed a handful of times. This chain uses TRBV11-1 with TRBJ2-2; TRBD1 might be the D (5 bases). Germline V gene data show CDR1 as SGHAT and CDR2 as FQDESV (reference sequence). This CDR3 has 13 residues. V lost 2 bases and J 4 bases, leaving 5 bases between the germline ends. The CDR3 loop reads CASSLTGTGELFF. The CDR3 DNA reads TGTGCCAGCAGCTTAACAGGCACCGGGGAGCTGTTTTTT.

This rearrangement joins TRBV30 to TRBJ2-3; a possible D gene is TRBD2 (7 bases). V was shortened by 7 bases and J by 4 bases, with 15 bases between the two germline ends. The germline CDR1 and CDR2 sequences are GTSNPN and SVGIG (reference sequence). The CDR3 is made up of 13 amino acids. The CDR3 DNA follows: TGTGCCTCCGGAGGGGGGGGCCCAGATACGCAGTATTTT. Amino acid sequence: CASGGGGPDTQYF.

This clone came up a few times. The CDR3 DNA reads as TGTGCCAGCAGTTTATGGGGATCCGGGACAGTCTCCTACGAGCAGTACTTC. It is translated as CASSLWGSGTVSYEQYF. This rearrangement joins TRBV27 to TRBJ2-7; TRBD1 matches at 7 bases. Losses at the gene ends were 1 base for V and 0 bases for J; bases not matched to a gene: 9. The CDR3 covers 17 residues. Germline V gene lookup returns CDR1 MNHEY and CDR2 SMNVEV (reference sequence).

This clone was seen a handful of times. DNA of the CDR3: TGTGCCAGCAGTGCCCCCACGGGGACAGTTTACAATCAGCCCCAGCATTTT. Protein: CASSAPTGTVYNQPQHF. The J gene is TRBJ1-5, the V gene TRBV28; TRBD1 aligns across 7 bases. The CDR3 spans 17 residues. The germline V gene has CDR1 MDHEN and CDR2 SYDVKM. V was pared by 5 bases and J by 3 bases, with 13 bases of the junction left unmatched.

The chain uses TRBV28 and TRBJ1-2; 8 positions match TRBD1. This CDR3 is built from 15 residues. V shed 2 bases and J 4 bases; nucleotides not matched to a gene: 6. The V gene's germline CDR1 is MDHEN and CDR2 SYDVKM. CDR3 sequence: CASSLPDREAYGYTF. DNA of the CDR3: TGTGCCAGCAGTTTACCGGACAGGGAGGCCTATGGCTACACCTTC.

This clone was observed a few times. The chain joins TRBV7-2 to TRBJ1-5; 8 nucleotides line up with TRBD1. This CDR3 is built from 15 residues. The V gene's germline CDR1 is SGHTA and CDR2 FQGNSA. V shed 4 bases, J shed 3 bases, and the junction held 5 bases outside the gene matches. The CDR3 DNA follows: TGTGCCAGCAGCTCCGGACAGGGAGCCAATCAGCCCCAGCATTTT. As protein: CASSSGQGANQPQHF.

The chain couples TRBV9 to TRBJ2-3; possible D gene TRBD2, 6 bases. V dropped 0 bases and J dropped 4 bases, with 9 bases sitting between them. CDR3 size: 14 residues. Germline V gene data show CDR1 as SGDLS and CDR2 as YYNGEE. CDR3 sequence reads: CASSVATSSDTQYF. The CDR3 DNA reads TGTGCCAGCAGCGTAGCTACTAGCTCAGATACGCAGTATTTT.